The clone carrying this TCR beta chain was seen only a few times. The data were obtained in a study of blood T cell repertoires in COVID-19. Trimming took off 5 bases at V and 0 bases at J, with 14 bases between the two ends. This CDR3 contains 16 residues. CDR1 SGHRS and CDR2 YFSETQ come from the germline V gene. Some clones are missing from TCRdb's copy, which holds only in-frame ones; the method was immunoSEQ multiplex PCR. The repertoire holds roughly 290,000 clones, around nine tenths seen once, with over 6% in the top ten. This TCR derives from a middle-aged woman who had recovered from COVID-19. The sequenced sample was PBMCs or T cells enriched from blood (not recorded which). The chain couples TRBV5-1 to TRBJ1-4; a weak D match, TRBD1 (5 bases). The CDR3 DNA sequence: TGCGCCAGCAGATGGGGGGACCTGGCAACTAATGAAAAACTGTTTTTT. Amino acid sequence: CASRWGDLATNEKLFF.